This is a list of T cell receptor beta chains from one sample in a study of blood T cell repertoires in COVID-19. Sequenced by immunoSEQ multiplex PCR; TCRdb stores in-frame clones only, minus some. The sample lists under 150,000 clones; about 88% were seen once. The source material was peripheral blood. These TCRs come from a woman between 65 and 79 years old who had recovered from COVID-19. Both conserved end residues are part of each CDR3. The order of the fields is D gene, J gene, CDR3 length, V gene, clone size, CDR3 protein, CDR3 DNA. A D gene is named only where the DNA matches it firmly. Clone size is not always given. Where it is, it says once, few, many or a class for expanded clones.

d_gene: -; j_gene: TRBJ1-5; len: 12; v_gene: TRBV12-3/TRBV12-4; abundance: few; CDR3aa: CASSEENQPQHF; CDR3nt: TGTGCCAGCAGTGAGGAAAATCAGCCCCAGCATTTT
d_gene: TRBD1; j_gene: TRBJ1-4; len: 16; v_gene: TRBV15; abundance: once; CDR3aa: CATSTDRLGGHEKLFF; CDR3nt: TGTGCCACCAGCACCGACCGCTTAGGGGGCCATGAAAAACTGTTTTTT
d_gene: -; j_gene: TRBJ1-2; len: 14; v_gene: TRBV3-1/TRBV3-2; abundance: once; CDR3aa: CASSARGTNYGYTF; CDR3nt: TGTGCCAGCAGCGCCCGGGGGACCAACTATGGCTACACCTTC
d_gene: -; j_gene: TRBJ1-2; len: 12; v_gene: TRBV6-5; abundance: -; CDR3aa: CASSYGGNGYTF; CDR3nt: TGTGCCAGCAGTTACGGAGGGAATGGCTACACCTTC
d_gene: TRBD2; j_gene: TRBJ2-3; len: 16; v_gene: TRBV11-2; abundance: -; CDR3aa: CASSFWTSGSGDTQYF; CDR3nt: TGTGCCAGCAGCTTCTGGACTAGCGGGAGTGGTGATACGCAGTATTTT
d_gene: TRBD2; j_gene: TRBJ2-3; len: 11; v_gene: TRBV12-3/TRBV12-4; abundance: -; CDR3aa: CASSWGGAQYF; CDR3nt: TGTGCCAGCAGTTGGGGGGGGGCGCAGTATTTT
d_gene: TRBD1; j_gene: TRBJ1-2; len: 14; v_gene: TRBV2; abundance: -; CDR3aa: CASRRDRVDYGYTF; CDR3nt: TGTGCCAGCAGGAGGGACAGGGTCGACTATGGCTACACCTTC
d_gene: -; j_gene: TRBJ1-2; len: 15; v_gene: TRBV4-3; abundance: -; CDR3aa: CASSPQTGKHYGYTF; CDR3nt: TGCGCCAGCAGCCCTCAGACAGGCAAGCACTATGGCTACACCTTC
d_gene: -; j_gene: TRBJ2-1; len: 13; v_gene: TRBV11-3; abundance: -; CDR3aa: CASSWGLYNEQFF; CDR3nt: TGTGCCAGCAGCTGGGGGCTGTACAATGAGCAGTTCTTC
d_gene: -; j_gene: TRBJ2-3; len: 13; v_gene: TRBV7-2; abundance: -; CDR3aa: CASSPPSADTQYF; CDR3nt: TGTGCCAGCAGCCCCCCCTCCGCAGATACGCAGTATTTT
d_gene: -; j_gene: TRBJ1-6; len: 16; v_gene: TRBV7-2; abundance: -; CDR3aa: CASSLVSGSPRSPLHF; CDR3nt: TGTGCCAGCAGCTTAGTTAGCGGCAGCCCCAGGTCACCCCTCCACTTT
d_gene: -; j_gene: TRBJ2-7; len: 14; v_gene: TRBV7-6; abundance: -; CDR3aa: CASSPLVNSYEQYF; CDR3nt: TGTGCCAGCAGCCCGCTAGTTAACTCCTACGAGCAGTACTTC
d_gene: -; j_gene: TRBJ1-6; len: 15; v_gene: TRBV4-1; abundance: -; CDR3aa: CASSLASDSSIPLHF; CDR3nt: TGCGCCAGCAGCCTAGCTTCGGACAGCTCTATACCCCTCCACTTT
d_gene: -; j_gene: TRBJ2-6; len: 16; v_gene: TRBV19; abundance: -; CDR3aa: CASRVQASSGANVLTF; CDR3nt: TGTGCCAGTAGGGTGCAGGCAAGCTCTGGGGCCAACGTCCTGACTTTC
d_gene: -; j_gene: TRBJ2-5; len: 14; v_gene: TRBV24-1; abundance: once; CDR3aa: CATSDPHRVETQYF; CDR3nt: TGTGCCACCAGTGACCCGCACAGGGTAGAGACCCAGTACTTC
d_gene: TRBD1; j_gene: TRBJ2-7; len: 14; v_gene: TRBV29-1; abundance: -; CDR3aa: CSVDIGTGVHEQYF; CDR3nt: TGCAGCGTTGACATTGGGACAGGGGTCCACGAGCAGTACTTC
d_gene: TRBD1; j_gene: TRBJ1-2; len: 13; v_gene: TRBV29-1; abundance: -; CDR3aa: CSVARDRDGGYTF; CDR3nt: TGCAGCGTTGCACGGGACAGGGATGGCGGCTACACCTTC